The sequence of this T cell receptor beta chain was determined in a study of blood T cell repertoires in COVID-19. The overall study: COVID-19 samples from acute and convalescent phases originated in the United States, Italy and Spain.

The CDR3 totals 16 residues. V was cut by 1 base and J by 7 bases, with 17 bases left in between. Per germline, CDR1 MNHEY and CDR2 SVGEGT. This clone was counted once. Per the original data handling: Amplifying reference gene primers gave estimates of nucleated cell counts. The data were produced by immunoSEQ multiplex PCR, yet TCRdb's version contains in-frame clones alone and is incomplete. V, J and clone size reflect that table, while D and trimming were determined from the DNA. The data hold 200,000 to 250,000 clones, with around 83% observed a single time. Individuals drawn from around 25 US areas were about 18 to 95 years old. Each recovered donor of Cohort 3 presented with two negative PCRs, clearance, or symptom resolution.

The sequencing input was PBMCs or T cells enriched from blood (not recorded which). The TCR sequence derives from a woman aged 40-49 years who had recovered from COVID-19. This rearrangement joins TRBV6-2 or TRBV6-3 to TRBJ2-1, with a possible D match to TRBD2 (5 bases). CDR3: CASSYLEDFPGNEQFF. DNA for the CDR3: TGTGCCAGCAGTTACTTGGAGGACTTCCCGGGTAATGAGCAGTTCTTC.